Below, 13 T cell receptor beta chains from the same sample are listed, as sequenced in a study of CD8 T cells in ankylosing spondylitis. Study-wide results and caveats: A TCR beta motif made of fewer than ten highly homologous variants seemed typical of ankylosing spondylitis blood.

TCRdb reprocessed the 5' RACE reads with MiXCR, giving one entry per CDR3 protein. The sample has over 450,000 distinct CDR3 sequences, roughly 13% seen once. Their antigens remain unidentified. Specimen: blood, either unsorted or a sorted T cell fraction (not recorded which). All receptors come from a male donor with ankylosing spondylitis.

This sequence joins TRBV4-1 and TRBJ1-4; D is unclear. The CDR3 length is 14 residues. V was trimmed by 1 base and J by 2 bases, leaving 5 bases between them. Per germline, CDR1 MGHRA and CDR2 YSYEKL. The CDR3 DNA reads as TGCGCCAGCAGCCAAGGCCAGACTAATGAAAAACTGTTTTTT. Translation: CASSQGQTNEKLFF.

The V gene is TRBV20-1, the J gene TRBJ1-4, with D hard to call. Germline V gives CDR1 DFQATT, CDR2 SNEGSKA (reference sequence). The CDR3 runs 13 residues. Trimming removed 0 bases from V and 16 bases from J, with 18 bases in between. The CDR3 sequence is CSAREGTRIEPFF. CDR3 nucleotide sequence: TGCAGTGCTAGAGAGGGAACGAGAATTGAACCGTTTTTT.

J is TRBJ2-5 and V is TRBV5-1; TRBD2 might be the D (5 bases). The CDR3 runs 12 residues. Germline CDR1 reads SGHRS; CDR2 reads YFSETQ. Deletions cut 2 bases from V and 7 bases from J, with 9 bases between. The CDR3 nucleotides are TGCGCCAGCAGCTTCGACCGGGGGACCCAGTACTTC. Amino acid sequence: CASSFDRGTQYF.

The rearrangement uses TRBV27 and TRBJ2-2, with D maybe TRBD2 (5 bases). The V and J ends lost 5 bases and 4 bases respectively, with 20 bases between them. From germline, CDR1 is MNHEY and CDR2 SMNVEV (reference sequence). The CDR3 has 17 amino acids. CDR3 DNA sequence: TGTGCCAGCAGTACGCAACGGGGAACTCGTTTCACCGGGGAGCTGTTTTTT. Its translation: CASSTQRGTRFTGELFF.

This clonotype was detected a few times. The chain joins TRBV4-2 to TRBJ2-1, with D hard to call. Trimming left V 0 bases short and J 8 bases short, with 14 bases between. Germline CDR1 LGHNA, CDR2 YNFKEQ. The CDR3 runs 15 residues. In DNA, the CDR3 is TGTGCCAGCAGCCAAGATCCGGTGGGGTACGATGAGCAGTTCTTC. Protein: CASSQDPVGYDEQFF.

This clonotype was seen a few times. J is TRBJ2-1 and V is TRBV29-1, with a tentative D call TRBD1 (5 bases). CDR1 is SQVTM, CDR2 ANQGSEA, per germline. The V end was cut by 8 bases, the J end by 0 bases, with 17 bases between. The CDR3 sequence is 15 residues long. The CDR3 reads CSLITQGFSYNEQFF. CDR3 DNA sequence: TGCAGCCTTATTACCCAGGGATTCTCCTACAATGAGCAGTTCTTC.

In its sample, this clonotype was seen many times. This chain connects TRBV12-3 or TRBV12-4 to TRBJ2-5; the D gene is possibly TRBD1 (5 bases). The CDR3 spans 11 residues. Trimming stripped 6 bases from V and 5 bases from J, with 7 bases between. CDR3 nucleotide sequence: TGTGCCAGCAGACACAGGGAGACCCAGTACTTC. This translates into CASRHRETQYF.

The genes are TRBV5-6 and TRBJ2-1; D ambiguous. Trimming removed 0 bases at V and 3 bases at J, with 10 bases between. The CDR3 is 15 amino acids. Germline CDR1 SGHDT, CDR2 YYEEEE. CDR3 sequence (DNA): TGTGCCAGCAGCTTGGCCACTACTTTCTACAATGAGCAGTTCTTC. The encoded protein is CASSLATTFYNEQFF.

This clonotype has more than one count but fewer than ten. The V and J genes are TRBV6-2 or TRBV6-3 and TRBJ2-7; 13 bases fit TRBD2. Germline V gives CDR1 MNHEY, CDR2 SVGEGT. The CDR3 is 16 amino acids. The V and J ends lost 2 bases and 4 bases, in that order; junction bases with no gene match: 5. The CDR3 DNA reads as TGTGCCAGCAGTTACCTCCGGACTAGCGGGAGTTACGAGCAGTACTTC. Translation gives CASSYLRTSGSYEQYF.

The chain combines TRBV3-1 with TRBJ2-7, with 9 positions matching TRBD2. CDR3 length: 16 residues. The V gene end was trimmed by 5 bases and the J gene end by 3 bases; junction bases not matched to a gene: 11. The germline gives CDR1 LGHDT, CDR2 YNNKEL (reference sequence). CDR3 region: CASSDRGAGGYYEQYF. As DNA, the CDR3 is TGTGCCAGCAGCGACCGCGGGGCGGGAGGGTACTACGAGCAGTACTTC.

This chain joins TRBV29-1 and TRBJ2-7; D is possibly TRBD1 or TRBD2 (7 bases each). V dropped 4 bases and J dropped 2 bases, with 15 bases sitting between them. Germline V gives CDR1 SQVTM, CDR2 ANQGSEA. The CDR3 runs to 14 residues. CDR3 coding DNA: TGCAGCGTTGGGGAGGGGGCGTCCCCCTACGAGCAGTACTTC. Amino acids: CSVGEGASPYEQYF.

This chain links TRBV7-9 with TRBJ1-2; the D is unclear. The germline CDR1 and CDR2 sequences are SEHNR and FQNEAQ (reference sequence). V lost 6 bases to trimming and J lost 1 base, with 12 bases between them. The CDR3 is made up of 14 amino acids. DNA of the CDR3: TGTGCCAGCAGAAGAGCTGGGGATAACTATGGCTACACCTTC. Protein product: CASRRAGDNYGYTF.

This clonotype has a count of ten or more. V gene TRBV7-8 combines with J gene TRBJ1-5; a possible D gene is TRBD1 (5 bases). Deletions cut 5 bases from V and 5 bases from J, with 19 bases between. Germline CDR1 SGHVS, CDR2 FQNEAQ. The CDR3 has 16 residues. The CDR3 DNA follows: TGTGCCAGCAGCCCTAAAACCGGGGCAGAATATCAGCCCCAGCATTTT. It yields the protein CASSPKTGAEYQPQHF.